In this sample, the clone carrying this T cell receptor (beta chain) turned up many times. Germline V gives CDR1 SNHLY, CDR2 FYNNEI. The CDR3 is 13 amino acids. The V and J ends lost 4 bases and 3 bases respectively, with 9 bases between them. This record comes from a study of T cells in Graves' hyperthyroidism and ophthalmopathy. RNA transcripts were the template for amplifying TCR beta CDR3 regions. HTBI primers were the set used in a first-round RT-PCR of the TCR CDR3. TCRdb reprocessed the multiplex PCR reads via MiXCR and lists one record per CDR3 protein. The profile covers hundreds of thousands of distinct CDR3 sequences, with approximately 14% appearing a single time and 13% to 15% taken by the ten largest.

The sequence came from a young woman with Graves' hyperthyroidism. Source material: blood. The chain employs TRBV2 and TRBJ1-2; D perhaps matches TRBD1 (6 bases). The CDR3 here is CASSAGADYGYTF. The CDR3 DNA follows: TGTGCCAGCAGTGCAGGGGCGGACTATGGCTACACCTTC.